A selection of T cell receptor beta chains follows, all from one sample in a study of blood T cell repertoires in COVID-19. This table comes from immunoSEQ multiplex PCR, and its TCRdb copy is limited to in-frame clones, with some not included. This sample carries almost 200,000 clones, roughly 77% of them seen once, and the ten largest clones take 6%. Sequencing was carried out using peripheral blood. These receptors originate from a woman between 40 and 50 years old with COVID-19, enrolled during active disease. Both conserved end residues are trimmed from each CDR3.

V: TRBV19
CDR3: ASSTQGINYGYT

V: TRBV11-2
CDR3: ASSSSQGSPYNEQF

V: TRBV5-1
CDR3: ASSSQGATWNEQF

V: TRBV2
CDR3: ASSETGGIRGKLF

V: TRBV6-1
CDR3: ASSEGANGYGYT

V: TRBV27
CDR3: ASSLLGLGGGTDTQY

V: TRBV5-1
CDR3: ASSLENSAKSF

V: TRBV27
CDR3: ASSFGGAGSPLH

V: TRBV3-1/TRBV3-2
CDR3: ASSHRVLLYTQTSPLH

V: TRBV27
CDR3: ASSLNRDTEAF

V: TRBV5-5
CDR3: ASKEGNLQETQY

V: TRBV5-1
CDR3: ASSSQSGGDVHTQY

V: TRBV6-1
CDR3: ASSEVLSRPTPYEQY

V: TRBV6-5
CDR3: ATKGAILADTQY

V: TRBV2
CDR3: AGLSGYPSNIQY

V: TRBV11-2
CDR3: ASSLFNEQY

V: TRBV5-1
CDR3: ASSAGLAGHNEQF

V: TRBV18
CDR3: ASSEGQSFIYGYT

V: TRBV3-1/TRBV3-2
CDR3: ASSLGVAVSNEQF

V: TRBV29-1
CDR3: SVGSGGNTGELF

V: TRBV5-1
CDR3: ASSLTHRVGQDTEAF

V: TRBV2
CDR3: ASSGPGTGGLGAF

V: TRBV7-2
CDR3: ASSSSTEETQY

V: TRBV29-1
CDR3: SEGGGGSTDTQY

V: TRBV5-1
CDR3: ASSLAGGSGNTIY

V: TRBV5-6
CDR3: ASSLPGTATNSPLH

V: TRBV6-4
CDR3: ASSRAGANEQF

V: TRBV19
CDR3: ASSIVGGRSSYNEQF

V: TRBV18
CDR3: ASSPSGDTQY

V: TRBV5-1
CDR3: ASSLQGHSYEQY

V: TRBV7-2
CDR3: ASSQDRGRNYGYT

V: TRBV3-1/TRBV3-2
CDR3: ASSRGTGASGRLADTQY

V: TRBV27
CDR3: ASGSDRVRTYEQY